This TCR beta chain was identified in a study of blood T cell repertoires in COVID-19. TCRdb's copy holds only in-frame clones and misses some; the assay was immunoSEQ multiplex PCR. This sample has roughly 500,000 clones; 85% to 90% occur once, and the top ten carry about 2%. CDR3 length: 15 residues. CDR1 and CDR2 (germline): SQVTM, ANQGSEA. This clonotype was obtained from a woman in her 40s who had recovered from COVID-19. Sequencing input: PBMCs or T cells enriched from blood (not recorded which). The rearrangement joins TRBV29-1 to TRBJ1-1; TRBD1 might be the D (6 bases). CDR3 sequence (DNA): TGCACCGCCTCCGGGGGGCTCTCAGGGAACACTGAAGCTTTCTTT. This encodes CTASGGLSGNTEAFF.